Listed here are 2 T cell receptor beta chains from one sample, sequenced in a study of T-cell reconstitution after alpha-beta-depleted transplantation in children. It was with unique molecular identifiers that the TCRbeta library was prepared. TCRdb ran MiXCR on the PCR reads and lists one entry per CDR3 protein. The data hold some 240,000 distinct CDR3 sequences, with 12% observed a single time. The sample in question was PBMCs from the stem cell graft donor, obtained from the stem cell graft. Receptors originate from a human donor who donated a stem cell graft to a child with acute lymphoblastic leukemia.

This clonotype was found many times. V and J are TRBV11-2 and TRBJ2-1; D is unresolved. V gave up 0 bases and J gave up 12 bases, with 9 bases separating them. The CDR3 has 12 amino acids. The germline CDR1 and CDR2 sequences are SGHAT and FQNNGV. CDR3 loop: CASSLDALVQFF. CDR3 coding DNA: TGTGCCAGCAGCTTAGATGCGTTGGTGCAGTTCTTC.

This clonotype was seen repeatedly, ten times or more. This chain links TRBV28 with TRBJ2-1; TRBD1 agrees at 7 bases. Trimming took 4 bases from V and 3 from J; bases not matched to a gene: 24. The CDR3 length is 21 residues. CDR1 is MDHEN and CDR2 is SYDVKM in the germline V gene. The CDR3 bases are TGTGCCAGCAGTTCCCGTTTTGGGAACGTTCGGCAGGGGGTACTCTACAATGAGCAGTTCTTC. Its protein product is CASSSRFGNVRQGVLYNEQFF. Using reference TRBV28 and TRBJ2-1 for the parts outside the CDR3, the full variable domain is DVKVTQSSRYLVKRTGEKVFLECVQDMDHENMFWYRQDPGLGLRLIYFSYDVKMKEKGDIPEGYSVSREKKERFSLILESASTNQTSMYLCASSSRFGNVRQGVLYNEQFFGPGTRLTVL.